This T cell receptor (beta chain) originates from a study of graft-versus-host responses after intestinal transplantation. In the study overall: Each transplant was multivisceral, liver-intestinal, or isolated intestinal.

Sequencing was performed with immunoSEQ multiplex PCR; in TCRdb, only in-frame clones are kept and a portion is missing. The repertoire consists of over 90,000 clones, with more than 85% occurring once and the leading ten covering less than 1.5%. Study results and caveats: Among circulating GvH clones, peak levels were associated with early post-transplant declines in HvG clones. GvH clones appeared in recipient marrow, some first in ileum or blood. Some patients had graft-donor T cell macrochimerism, and their allografts showed high graft-versus-host to host-versus-graft clonal ratios.

About this clone: What it recognizes is unknown.

This CDR3 comprises 15 residues. The germline V gene has CDR1 SGHRS and CDR2 YFSETQ. V was shortened by 4 bases and J by 3 bases, with 13 bases between the two germline ends. The input for sequencing was unstimulated CD8+ T cells sorted from spleen or lymph node cells, taken before intestinal transplant. The chain joins TRBV5-1 to TRBJ1-4; D unresolved. The TCR sequence derives from a human donor who received an intestinal transplant. Written as DNA, the CDR3 is TGCGCCAGCAGCATCAAACAGCCCGCTAATGAAAAACTGTTTTTT. The encoded protein is CASSIKQPANEKLFF.